The source of this TCR beta chain is a study of blood T cell repertoires in COVID-19. Study details: Sources were T cells, B-cell-depleted T cells, or PBMCs; the material itself was cDNA or gDNA.

Produced via immunoSEQ multiplex PCR; TCRdb's table is partial and in-frame only. The table records over 85,000 clones, less than 90% of them present only once. This CDR3 is built from 14 residues. Germline CDR1 is LGHDT and CDR2 is YNNKEL (reference sequence). Trimming shortened V by 0 bases and J by 6 bases, and 8 bases separated the two germline ends. The V gene is TRBV3-1 (or the pseudogene TRBV3-2), the J gene TRBJ2-2, with D possibly matching TRBD1 (5 bases). Specimen: peripheral blood. This receptor was identified in a woman aged 80 or over with acute or convalescent COVID-19. The CDR3 here is CASSQDLRAGELFF. The CDR3 DNA reads TGTGCCAGCAGCCAAGATCTCAGGGCCGGGGAGCTGTTTTTT.